This T cell receptor beta chain comes out of a study of T cell repertoires in cytomegalovirus infection. The overall study: HLA-C-restricted CMV epitopes, recently identified, and well-studied HLA-B-restricted ones were used by the study. Indications came from public TCR beta signatures; they pointed to CMV infection and to a matching HLA type. Notes on the study in general: Frequencies of public TCR beta families were cumulated, and this identified carriers of CMV plus the relevant HLA.

On this clonotype itself: The target antigen is unknown.

TCRdb re-called the reads with MiXCR, one entry per CDR3 protein. The profile covers 680,000 or so distinct CDR3 sequences, with around 31% appearing a single time and 15% to 20% taken by the ten largest. This CDR3 spans 14 amino acids. Germline V CDR1 and CDR2: LNHNV, YYDKDF (reference sequence). Trimming left V 8 bases short and J 1 base short, with 14 bases between. The rearrangement joins TRBV15 to TRBJ2-5; D uncertain. The sample in question was cultured PBMCs, obtained from culture after CMV antigen stimulation. The sequence was collected from a human donor in good health (CMV status not recorded). Some clones in this sample may be carry-over from other donors' samples. Written as DNA, the CDR3 is TGTGCCACCCAGAGAACAGAAACCCAAGAGACCCAGTACTTC. This codes for CATQRTETQETQYF.